Listed here is a single TCR beta chain. The antigen is unknown. This PCR relied on a set of 60 Vbeta primers and 13 Jbeta primers. Assay used: immunoSEQ multiplex PCR; TCRdb lists only in-frame clones, some missing. Among about 180,000 clones listed, 60% to 85% were seen once. The germline gives CDR1 LGHNA, CDR2 YSLEER. The CDR3 sequence is 16 residues long. The trim removed 1 base at V and 5 bases at J, leaving 7 bases unmatched. This entry is derived from a study of cytomegalovirus exposure and HLA in healthy donors. On the study more broadly: As an earlier analysis found, 180 million or so T cells yielded 90 million to 140 million unique TCR beta sequences. Study observations and caveats: Later on, analysis showed that most CMV-associated TCR beta chains appeared to be HLA-restricted. Researchers left out some V segments, among them TRBV6-2 and TRBV6-3, as indistinguishable. Sequencing likely generated an artifact that appeared as a cluster of highly shared sequence variants.

The genes are TRBV4-3 and TRBJ2-1; 8 nucleotides line up with TRBD2. The TCR was taken from a male donor in good health and CMV-seronegative. Sequencing used PBMCs. The CDR3 here is CASSQGGGRLDNEQFF. In nucleotides, the CDR3 is TGCGCCAGCAGCCAAGGGGGCGGGAGGCTTGACAATGAGCAGTTCTTC.